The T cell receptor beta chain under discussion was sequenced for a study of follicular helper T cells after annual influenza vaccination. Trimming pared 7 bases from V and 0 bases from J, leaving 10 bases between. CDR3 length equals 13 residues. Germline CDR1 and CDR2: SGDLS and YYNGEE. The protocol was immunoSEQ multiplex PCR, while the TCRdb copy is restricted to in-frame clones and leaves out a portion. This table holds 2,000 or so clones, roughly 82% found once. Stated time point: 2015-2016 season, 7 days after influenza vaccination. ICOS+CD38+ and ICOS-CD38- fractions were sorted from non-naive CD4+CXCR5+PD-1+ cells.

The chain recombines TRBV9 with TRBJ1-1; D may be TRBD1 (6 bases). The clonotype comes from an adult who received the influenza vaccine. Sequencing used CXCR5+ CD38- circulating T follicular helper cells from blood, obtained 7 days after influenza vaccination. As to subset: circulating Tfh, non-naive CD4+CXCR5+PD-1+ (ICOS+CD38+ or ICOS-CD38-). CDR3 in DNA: TGTGCCAGCGGTCGACAGGTGAACACTGAAGCTTTCTTT. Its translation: CASGRQVNTEAFF.